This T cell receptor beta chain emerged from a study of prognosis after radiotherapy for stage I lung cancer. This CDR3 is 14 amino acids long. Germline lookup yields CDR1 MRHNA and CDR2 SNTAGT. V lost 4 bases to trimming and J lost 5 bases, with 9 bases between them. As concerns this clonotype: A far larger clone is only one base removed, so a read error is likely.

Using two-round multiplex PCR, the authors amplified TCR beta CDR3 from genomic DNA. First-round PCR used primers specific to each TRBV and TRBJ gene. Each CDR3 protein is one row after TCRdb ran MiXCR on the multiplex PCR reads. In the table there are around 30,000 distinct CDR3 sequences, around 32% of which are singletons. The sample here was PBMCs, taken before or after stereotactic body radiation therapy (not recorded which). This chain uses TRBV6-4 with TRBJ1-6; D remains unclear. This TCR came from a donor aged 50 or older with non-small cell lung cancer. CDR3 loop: CASSGTAHNSPLHF. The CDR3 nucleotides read TGTGCCAGCAGTGGAACAGCGCATAATTCACCCCTCCACTTT.